This T cell receptor (beta chain) was captured by sequencing in a study of T cells in narcolepsy. Regarding the study as a whole: In some patient and control memory CD4+ samples, autoreactive clones were absent.

The CDR3 consists of 15 residues. The germline V gene has CDR1 MNHEY and CDR2 SVGAGI. With 7 bases clipped from V and 8 bases from J, the junction kept 12 bases outside the gene matches. A remark on this clone: Its antigen remains unknown.

The method was immunoSEQ multiplex PCR; TCRdb's version includes in-frame clones alone and lacks a portion of them. The repertoire holds around 33,000 clones, with roughly four fifths as singletons. The rearrangement links TRBV6-5 to TRBJ1-4; 8 bases agree with TRBD1. The clonotype comes from a human donor with narcolepsy. The sample taken for sequencing was CD45RA- memory CD4+ T cells from PBMCs. CDR3 sequence: CASTSGRGRGEKLFF. CDR3 nucleotide sequence: TGTGCCAGCACCTCGGGCAGGGGGCGAGGAGAAAAACTGTTTTTT.